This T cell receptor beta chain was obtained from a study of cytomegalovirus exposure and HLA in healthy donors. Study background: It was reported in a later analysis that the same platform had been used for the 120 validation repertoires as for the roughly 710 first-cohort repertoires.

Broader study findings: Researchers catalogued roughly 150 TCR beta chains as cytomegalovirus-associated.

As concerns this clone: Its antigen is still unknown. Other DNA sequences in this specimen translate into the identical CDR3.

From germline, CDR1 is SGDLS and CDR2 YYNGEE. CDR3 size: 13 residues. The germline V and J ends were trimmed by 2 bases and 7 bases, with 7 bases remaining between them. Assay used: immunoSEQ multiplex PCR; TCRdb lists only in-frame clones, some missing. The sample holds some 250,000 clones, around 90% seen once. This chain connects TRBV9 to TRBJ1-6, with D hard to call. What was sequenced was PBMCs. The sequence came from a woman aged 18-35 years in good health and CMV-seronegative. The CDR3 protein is CASSVVENSPLHF. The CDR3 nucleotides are TGTGCCAGCAGCGTGGTGGAGAATTCACCCCTCCACTTT.